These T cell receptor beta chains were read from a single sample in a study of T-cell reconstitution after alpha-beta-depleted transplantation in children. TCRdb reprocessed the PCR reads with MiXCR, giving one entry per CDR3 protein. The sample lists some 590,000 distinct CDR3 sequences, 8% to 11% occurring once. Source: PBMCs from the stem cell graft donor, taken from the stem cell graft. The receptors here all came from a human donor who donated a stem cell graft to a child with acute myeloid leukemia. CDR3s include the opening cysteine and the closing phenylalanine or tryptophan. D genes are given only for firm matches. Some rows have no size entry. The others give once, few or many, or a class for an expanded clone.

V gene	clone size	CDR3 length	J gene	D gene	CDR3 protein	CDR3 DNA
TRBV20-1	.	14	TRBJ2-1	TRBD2	CSAARTSGSPEQFF	TGCAGTGCCGCCCGGACTAGCGGGAGTCCTGAGCAGTTCTTC
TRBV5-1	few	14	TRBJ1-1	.	CASSLDRDDTEAFF	TGCGCCAGCAGCTTGGACAGGGATGACACTGAAGCTTTCTTT
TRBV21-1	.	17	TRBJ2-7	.	CASSSRDTCSSSYEQYF	TGTGCCAGCAGCTCTCGGGACACCTGCTCGAGCTCCTACGAGCAGTACTTC
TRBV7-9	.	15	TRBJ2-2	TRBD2	CASRRAGADTGELFF	TGTGCCAGCAGGAGAGCGGGAGCAGACACCGGGGAGCTGTTTTTT
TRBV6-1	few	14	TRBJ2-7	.	CASSEARRAYEQYF	TGTGCCAGCAGTGAAGCGCGGCGGGCATACGAGCAGTACTTC
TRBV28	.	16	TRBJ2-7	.	CASTGSGLSHSYEQYF	TGTGCCAGCACCGGGAGTGGACTTTCCCACTCCTACGAGCAGTACTTC
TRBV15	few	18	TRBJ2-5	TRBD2	CATSREGSGRGDRETQYF	TGTGCCACCAGCAGAGAGGGGAGCGGGAGGGGGGATCGAGAGACCCAGTACTTC
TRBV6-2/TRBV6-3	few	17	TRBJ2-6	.	CASSYRTPTSGANVLTF	TGTGCCAGCAGTTATCGGACGCCTACCTCTGGGGCCAACGTCCTGACTTTC
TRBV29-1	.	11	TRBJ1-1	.	CSPRTVTEAFF	TGCAGCCCTAGGACAGTCACTGAAGCTTTCTTT
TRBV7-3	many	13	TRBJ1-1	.	CASSLWVNTEAFF	TGTGCCAGCAGCCTTTGGGTGAACACTGAAGCTTTCTTT
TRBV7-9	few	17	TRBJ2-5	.	CASSLGLTGSGQETQYF	TGTGCCAGCAGCTTAGGCCTAACAGGGTCGGGACAAGAGACCCAGTACTTC
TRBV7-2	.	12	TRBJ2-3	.	CASSLGSSRSHF	TGTGCCAGCAGCTTAGGAAGTTCCCGGTCGCATTTT
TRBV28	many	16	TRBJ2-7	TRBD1	CASSGQGTGVPYEQYF	TGTGCCAGCAGCGGACAAGGGACAGGGGTTCCCTACGAGCAGTACTTC
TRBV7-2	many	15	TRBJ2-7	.	CASSVLGDSSYEQYF	TGTGCCAGCAGCGTGTTGGGTGACAGCTCCTACGAGCAGTACTTC
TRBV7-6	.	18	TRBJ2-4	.	CASSFSPPGRGGMNIQYF	TGTGCCAGCAGCTTTTCTCCCCCCGGTAGGGGGGGGATGAACATTCAGTACTTC